This T cell receptor (beta chain) is from a study of CD8 T cells in Susac syndrome. Study outcomes and limitations: Clonal expansion was absent from the CD4+ T cell repertoires in Susac syndrome.

Random hexamers served to reverse transcribe about 0.45 to 1 ug RNA. In TCRdb, the immunoSEQ multiplex PCR reads were re-called with MiXCR into one record per CDR3 protein. This table has about 150,000 distinct CDR3 sequences, 95% to 96% appearing once. CD8+ and CD4+ T cells from blood underwent TCR beta sequencing. TEMRA cells were enriched by FACS, and CD4+ and CD8+ T cells were negatively isolated. A note on this clonotype: Its specificity is not known.

The junction had 8 bases not matched to a gene; V was cut back by 9 bases and J by 7 bases. The germline CDR1 and CDR2 sequences are SNHLY and FYNNEI. The CDR3 has 13 amino acids. The J gene is TRBJ2-1, the V gene TRBV2; 8 nucleotides line up with TRBD2. This TCR was recovered from a human donor with Susac syndrome. What was sequenced was CD4+ T cells from PBMCs. This CDR3 reads CASHATGGNEQFF. As DNA, the CDR3 is TGTGCCAGTCATGCCACGGGGGGGAATGAGCAGTTCTTC. The whole variable domain, filled in from reference TRBV2 and TRBJ2-1, reads EPEVTQTPSHQVTQMGQEVILRCVPISNHLYFYWYRQILGQKVEFLVSFYNNEISEKSEIFDDQFSVERPDGSNFTLKIRSTKLEDSAMYFCASHATGGNEQFFGPGTRLTVL.